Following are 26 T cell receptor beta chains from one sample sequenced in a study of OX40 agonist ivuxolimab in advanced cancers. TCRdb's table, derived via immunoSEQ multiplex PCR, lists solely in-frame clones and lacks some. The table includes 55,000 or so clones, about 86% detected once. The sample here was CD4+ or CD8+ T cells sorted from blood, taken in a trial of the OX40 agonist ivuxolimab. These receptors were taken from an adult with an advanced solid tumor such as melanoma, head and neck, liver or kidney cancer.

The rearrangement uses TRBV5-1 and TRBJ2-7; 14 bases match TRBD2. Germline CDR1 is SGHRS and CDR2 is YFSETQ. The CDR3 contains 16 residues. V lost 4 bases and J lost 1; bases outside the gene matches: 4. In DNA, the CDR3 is TGCGCCAGCAGCCACGGGACTAGCGGGGGTTCCTACGAGCAGTACTTC. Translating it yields CASSHGTSGGSYEQYF.

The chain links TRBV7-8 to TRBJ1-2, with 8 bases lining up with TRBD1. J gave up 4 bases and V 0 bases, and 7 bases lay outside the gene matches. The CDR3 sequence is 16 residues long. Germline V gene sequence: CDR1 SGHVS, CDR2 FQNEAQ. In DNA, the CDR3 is TGTGCCAGCAGCTTAGCCAGGACAGGGATGTTCTATGGCTACACCTTC. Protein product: CASSLARTGMFYGYTF.

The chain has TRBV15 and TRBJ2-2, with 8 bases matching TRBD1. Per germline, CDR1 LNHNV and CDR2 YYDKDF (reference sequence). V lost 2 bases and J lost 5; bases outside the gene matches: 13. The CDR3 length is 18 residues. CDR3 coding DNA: TGTGCCACCAGCAGAACTACAGGGGGACGGAGGAATACCGGGGAGCTGTTTTTT. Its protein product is CATSRTTGGRRNTGELFF. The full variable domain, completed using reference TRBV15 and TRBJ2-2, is DAMVIQNPRYQVTQFGKPVTLSCSQTLNHNVMYWYQQKSSQAPKLLFHYYDKDFNNEADTPDNFQSRRPNTSFCFLDIRSPGLGDTAMYLCATSRTTGGRRNTGELFFGEGSRLTVL.

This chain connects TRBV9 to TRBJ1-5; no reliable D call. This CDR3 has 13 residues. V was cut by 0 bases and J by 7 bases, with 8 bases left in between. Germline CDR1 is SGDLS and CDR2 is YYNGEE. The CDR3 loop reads CASSVDLGQPQHF. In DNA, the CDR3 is TGTGCCAGCAGCGTAGATCTCGGGCAGCCCCAGCATTTT.

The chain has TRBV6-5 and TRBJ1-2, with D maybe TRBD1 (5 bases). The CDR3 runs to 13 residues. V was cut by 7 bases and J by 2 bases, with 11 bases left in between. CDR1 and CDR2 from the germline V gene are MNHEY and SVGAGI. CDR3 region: CASTGILNYGYTF. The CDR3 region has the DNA TGTGCCAGCACAGGGATCTTAAACTATGGCTACACCTTC.

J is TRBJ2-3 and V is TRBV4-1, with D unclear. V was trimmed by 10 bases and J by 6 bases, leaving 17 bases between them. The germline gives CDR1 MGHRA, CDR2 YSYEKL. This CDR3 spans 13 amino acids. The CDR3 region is CATRGSGEDTQYF. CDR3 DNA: TGCGCCACACGAGGATCGGGCGAGGATACGCAGTATTTT.

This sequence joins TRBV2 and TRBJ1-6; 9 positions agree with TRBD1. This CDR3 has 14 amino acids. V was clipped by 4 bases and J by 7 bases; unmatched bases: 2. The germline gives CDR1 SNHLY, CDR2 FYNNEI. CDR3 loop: CASSVGTGNSPLHF. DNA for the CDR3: TGTGCCAGCAGTGTGGGGACAGGGAATTCACCCCTCCACTTT.

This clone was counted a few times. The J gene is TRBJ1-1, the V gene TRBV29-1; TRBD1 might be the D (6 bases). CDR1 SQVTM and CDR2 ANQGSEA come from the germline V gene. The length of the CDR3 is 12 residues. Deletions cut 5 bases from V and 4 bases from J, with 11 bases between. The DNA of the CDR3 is TGCAGCGTTTTCCGGGACACCACTGAAGCTTTCTTT. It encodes CSVFRDTTEAFF.

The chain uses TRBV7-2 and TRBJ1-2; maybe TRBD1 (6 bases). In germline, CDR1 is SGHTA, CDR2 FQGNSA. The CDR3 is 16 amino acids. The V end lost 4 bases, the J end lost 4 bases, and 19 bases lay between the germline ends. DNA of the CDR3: TGTGCCAGCAGCTATCCCCGGGACACATACGTCTATGGCTACACCTTC. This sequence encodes CASSYPRDTYVYGYTF.

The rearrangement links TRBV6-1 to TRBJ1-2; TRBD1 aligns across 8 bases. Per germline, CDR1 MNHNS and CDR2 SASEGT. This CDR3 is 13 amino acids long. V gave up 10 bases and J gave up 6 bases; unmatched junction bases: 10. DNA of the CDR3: TGTGCCAACCGACAGGGGAATTCGGATGGCTACACCTTC. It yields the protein CANRQGNSDGYTF.

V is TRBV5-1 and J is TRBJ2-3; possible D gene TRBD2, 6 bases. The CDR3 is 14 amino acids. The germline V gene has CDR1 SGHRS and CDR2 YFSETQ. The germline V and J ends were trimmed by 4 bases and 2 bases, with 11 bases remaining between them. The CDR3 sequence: CASSPGRYTDTQYF. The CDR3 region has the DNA TGCGCCAGCAGCCCGGGGAGGTACACAGATACGCAGTATTTT.

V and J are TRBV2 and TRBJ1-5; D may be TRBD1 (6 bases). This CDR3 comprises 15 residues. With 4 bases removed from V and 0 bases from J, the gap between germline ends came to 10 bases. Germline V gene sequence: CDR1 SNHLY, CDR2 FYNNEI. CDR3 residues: CASSVGQPSNQPQHF. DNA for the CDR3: TGTGCCAGCAGTGTGGGACAACCTAGCAATCAGCCCCAGCATTTT.

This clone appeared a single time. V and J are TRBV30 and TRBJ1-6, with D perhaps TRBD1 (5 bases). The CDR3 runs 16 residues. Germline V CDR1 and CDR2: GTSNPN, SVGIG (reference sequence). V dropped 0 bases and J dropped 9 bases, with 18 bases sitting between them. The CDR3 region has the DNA TGTGCCTGGAGTGTTGGGATGGGGACGCATATTTCACCCCTCCACTTT. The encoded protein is CAWSVGMGTHISPLHF.

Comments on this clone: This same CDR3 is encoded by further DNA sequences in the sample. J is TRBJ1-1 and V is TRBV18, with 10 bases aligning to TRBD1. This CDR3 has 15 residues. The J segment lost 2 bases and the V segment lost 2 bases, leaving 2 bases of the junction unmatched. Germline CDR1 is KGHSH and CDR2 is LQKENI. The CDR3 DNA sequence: TGTGCCAGCTCACCAGGGGACAGGGGAAACACTGAAGCTTTCTTT. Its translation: CASSPGDRGNTEAFF.

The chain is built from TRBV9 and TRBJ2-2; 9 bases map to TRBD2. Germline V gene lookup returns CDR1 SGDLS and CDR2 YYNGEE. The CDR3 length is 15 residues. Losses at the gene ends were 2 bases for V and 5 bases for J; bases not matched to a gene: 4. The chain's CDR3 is CASSVSLAGTGELFF. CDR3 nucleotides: TGTGCCAGCAGCGTTTCGCTAGCGGGGACCGGGGAGCTGTTTTTT.

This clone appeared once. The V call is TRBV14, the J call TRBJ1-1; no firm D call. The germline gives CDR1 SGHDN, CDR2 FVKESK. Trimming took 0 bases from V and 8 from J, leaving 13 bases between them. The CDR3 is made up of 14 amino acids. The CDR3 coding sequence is TGTGCCAGCAGCCAAGATTACGGCCTTGCCGAAGCTTTCTTT. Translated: CASSQDYGLAEAFF.

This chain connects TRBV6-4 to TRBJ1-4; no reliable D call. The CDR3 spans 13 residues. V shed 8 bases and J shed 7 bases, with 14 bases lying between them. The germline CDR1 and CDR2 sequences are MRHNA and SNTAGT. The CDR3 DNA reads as TGTGCCAGCTCGTTGGCGGTCGGTGAAAAACTGTTTTTT. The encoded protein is CASSLAVGEKLFF.

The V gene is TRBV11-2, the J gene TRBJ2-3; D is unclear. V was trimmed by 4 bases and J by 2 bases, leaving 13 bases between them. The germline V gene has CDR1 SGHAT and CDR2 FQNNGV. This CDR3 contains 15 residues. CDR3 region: CASSSSLNPTDTQYF. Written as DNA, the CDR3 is TGTGCCAGCAGCTCCTCGTTAAACCCCACAGATACGCAGTATTTT.

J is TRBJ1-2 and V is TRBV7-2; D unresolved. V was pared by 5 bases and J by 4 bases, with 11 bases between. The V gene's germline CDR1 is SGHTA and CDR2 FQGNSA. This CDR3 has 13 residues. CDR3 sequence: CASSAPSSYGYTF. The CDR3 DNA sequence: TGTGCCAGCAGCGCCCCAAGCTCCTATGGCTACACCTTC.

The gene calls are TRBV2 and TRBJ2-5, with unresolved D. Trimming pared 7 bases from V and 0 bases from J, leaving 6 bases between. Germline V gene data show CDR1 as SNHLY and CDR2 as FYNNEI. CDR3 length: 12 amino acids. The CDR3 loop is CASNQDQETQYF. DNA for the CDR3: TGTGCCAGCAATCAGGACCAAGAGACCCAGTACTTC.

CDR3 amino acids: CTSSQDGLAGGTDTQYF. The CDR3 coding sequence is TGCACCAGCAGCCAAGATGGGTTAGCGGGGGGCACAGATACGCAGTATTTT. V and J are TRBV1 and TRBJ2-3; the table's D call, TRBD2, has no DNA check behind it. TRBV1 is flagged as a pseudogene. The CDR3 extends over 17 amino acids.

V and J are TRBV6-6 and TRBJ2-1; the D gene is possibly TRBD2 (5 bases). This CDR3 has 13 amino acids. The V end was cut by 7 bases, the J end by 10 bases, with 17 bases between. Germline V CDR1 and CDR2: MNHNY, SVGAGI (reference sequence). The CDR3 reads CASTQPERLEQFF. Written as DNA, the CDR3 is TGTGCCAGCACCCAACCCGAGCGGTTGGAGCAGTTCTTC.

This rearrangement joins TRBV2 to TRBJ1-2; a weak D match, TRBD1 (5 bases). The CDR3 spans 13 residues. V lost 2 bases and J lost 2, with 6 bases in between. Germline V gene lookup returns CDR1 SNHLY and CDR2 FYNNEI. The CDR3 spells CASSERQNYGYTF. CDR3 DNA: TGTGCCAGCAGTGAACGACAGAACTATGGCTACACCTTC.

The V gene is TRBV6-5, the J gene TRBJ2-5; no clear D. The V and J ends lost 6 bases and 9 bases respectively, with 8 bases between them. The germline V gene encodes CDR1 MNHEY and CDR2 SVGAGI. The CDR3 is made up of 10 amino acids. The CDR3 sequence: CASSHSPQYF. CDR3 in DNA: TGTGCCAGCAGCCACTCCCCCCAGTACTTC.

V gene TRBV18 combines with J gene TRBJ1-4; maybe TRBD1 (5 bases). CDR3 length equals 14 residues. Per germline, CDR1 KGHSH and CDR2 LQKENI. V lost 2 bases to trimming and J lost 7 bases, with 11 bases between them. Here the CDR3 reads CASSPVSTVEKLFF. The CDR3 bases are TGTGCCAGCTCACCAGTTTCGACAGTTGAAAAACTGTTTTTT.

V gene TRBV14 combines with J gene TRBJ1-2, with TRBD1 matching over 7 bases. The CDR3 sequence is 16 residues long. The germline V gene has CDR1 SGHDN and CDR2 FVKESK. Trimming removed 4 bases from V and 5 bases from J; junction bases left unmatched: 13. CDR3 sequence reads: CASSLRGARGNYGYTF. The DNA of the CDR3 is TGTGCCAGCAGCCTGCGAGGCGCCAGGGGGAATTATGGCTACACCTTC.